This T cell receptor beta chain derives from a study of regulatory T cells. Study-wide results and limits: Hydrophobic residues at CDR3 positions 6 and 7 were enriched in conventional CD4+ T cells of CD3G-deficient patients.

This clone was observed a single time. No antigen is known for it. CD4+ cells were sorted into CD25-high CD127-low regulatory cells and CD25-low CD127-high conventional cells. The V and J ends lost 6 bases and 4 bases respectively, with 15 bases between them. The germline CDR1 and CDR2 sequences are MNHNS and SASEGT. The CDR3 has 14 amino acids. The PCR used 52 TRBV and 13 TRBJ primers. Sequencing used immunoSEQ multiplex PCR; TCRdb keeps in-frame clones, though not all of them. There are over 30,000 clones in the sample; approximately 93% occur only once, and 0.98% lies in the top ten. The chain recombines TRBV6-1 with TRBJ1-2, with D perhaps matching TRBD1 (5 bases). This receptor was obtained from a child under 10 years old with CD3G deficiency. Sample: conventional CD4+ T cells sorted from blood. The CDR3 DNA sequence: TGTGCCAGCAGGGGACTTGGGGGGTTCTATGGCTACACCTTC. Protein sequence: CASRGLGGFYGYTF.